The 30 T cell receptor beta chains given below trace back to one sample, sequenced in a study of T-cell memory formation after mild COVID-19. TCRdb processed the 5' RACE reads anew with MiXCR; each CDR3 protein has one entry. This sample has about 600,000 distinct CDR3 sequences, with 20% to 25% found just once. The sample comprised PBMCs or a T cell subset sorted from them (not recorded which). These receptors all stem from an adult woman who had mild COVID-19 (a few samples of this study predate the infection). Cell type and time point are not known.

The J gene is TRBJ2-7, the V gene TRBV5-5; 7 nucleotides line up with TRBD1. Germline values: CDR1 SGHKS, CDR2 YYEKEE (reference sequence). This CDR3 is 14 amino acids long. V gave up 0 bases and J gave up 3 bases; unmatched junction bases: 3. The CDR3 reads CASSLVRGHYEQYF. The CDR3 bases are TGTGCCAGCAGCTTGGTTAGGGGGCACTACGAGCAGTACTTC. The variable domain in full, completed from reference TRBV5-5 and TRBJ2-7, reads DAGVTQSPTHLIKTRGQQVTLRCSPISGHKSVSWYQQVLGQGPQFIFQYYEKEERGRGNFPDRFSARQFPNYSSELNVNALLLGDSALYLCASSLVRGHYEQYFGPGTRLTVT.

This clonotype was recorded a few times. The J gene is TRBJ2-1, the V gene TRBV5-6; 15 bases line up with TRBD2. V shed 4 bases, J shed 8 bases, and the junction held 10 bases outside the gene matches. Germline V gives CDR1 SGHDT, CDR2 YYEEEE. The CDR3 consists of 17 residues. CDR3 sequence: CASSRTSGGVTGDEQFF. CDR3 sequence (DNA): TGTGCCAGCAGCAGGACTAGCGGGGGGGTCACCGGCGATGAGCAGTTCTTC.

This clonotype was observed a handful of times. The CDR3 DNA reads as TGTGCCAGCAGCTTAGAGGCGCTAGCGAGGAACACCGGGGAGCTGTTTTTT. This translates into CASSLEALARNTGELFF. This rearrangement joins TRBV7-9 to TRBJ2-2; tentative D call: TRBD2 (6 bases). The CDR3 has 17 residues. The V end was cut by 1 base, the J end by 1 base, with 13 bases between. Germline CDR1 reads SEHNR; CDR2 reads FQNEAQ (reference sequence). The full variable domain, completed using reference TRBV7-9 and TRBJ2-2, is DTGVSQNPRHKITKRGQNVTFRCDPISEHNRLYWYRQTLGQGPEFLTYFQNEAQLEKSRLLSDRFSAERPKGSFSTLEIQRTEQGDSAMYLCASSLEALARNTGELFFGEGSRLTVL.

This rearrangement joins TRBV10-3 to TRBJ2-7; TRBD1 aligns across 7 bases. Looked up from germline, CDR1 is ENHRY and CDR2 is SYGVKD. J lost 5 bases, V lost 6 bases, and 10 bases had no gene match. The CDR3 sequence is 14 residues long. DNA of the CDR3: TGTGCCATCAGCCGAAATGACAGGGCGAACGAGCAGTACTTC. Translation: CAISRNDRANEQYF.

This clonotype was picked up a small number of times. J is TRBJ1-5 and V is TRBV20-1; no reliable D call. V was cut by 4 bases and J by 2 bases, with 9 bases left in between. The CDR3 loop spans 13 amino acids. Germline values: CDR1 DFQATT, CDR2 SNEGSKA (reference sequence). CDR3 in DNA: TGCAGTGCTAAGAAAACCGGCAATCAGCCCCAGCATTTT. Amino acid sequence: CSAKKTGNQPQHF.

This clonotype was counted between two and nine times. The chain has TRBV15 and TRBJ1-2; 7 positions agree with TRBD1. Germline lookup yields CDR1 LNHNV and CDR2 YYDKDF (reference sequence). This CDR3 comprises 15 residues. With V trimmed by 2 bases and J by 4 bases, 7 bases remained unmatched. As DNA, the CDR3 is TGTGCCACCAGCAGATCCGGACAGGAACTCTATGGCTACACCTTC. Translation: CATSRSGQELYGYTF.

This clonotype was counted a few times. The chain employs TRBV18 and TRBJ2-7, with D perhaps TRBD1 or TRBD2 (5 bases each). The V end lost 4 bases, the J end lost 5 bases, and 15 bases lay between the germline ends. Germline-derived CDR1 and CDR2 are KGHSH and LQKENI. This CDR3 is built from 14 residues. CDR3 amino acids: CASSHRGPTNEQYF. The CDR3 DNA is TGTGCCAGCTCACATAGGGGACCCACCAACGAGCAGTACTTC. Variable domain in full (rest from reference TRBV18 and TRBJ2-7): NAGVMQNPRHLVRRRGQEARLRCSPMKGHSHVYWYRQLPEEGLKFMVYLQKENIIDESGMPKERFSAEFPKEGPSILRIQQVVRGDSAAYFCASSHRGPTNEQYFGPGTRLTVT.

This clonotype appeared a few times. The chain joins TRBV11-2 to TRBJ2-5; 8 positions agree with TRBD2. The germline CDR1 and CDR2 sequences are SGHAT and FQNNGV. The CDR3 covers 18 residues. Trimming at V came to 0 bases and at J to 1 base, leaving 10 bases not matched to a gene. This CDR3 reads CASSLDFRLAGTQETQYF. CDR3 sequence (DNA): TGTGCCAGCAGCTTAGATTTCCGGCTAGCGGGTACCCAAGAGACCCAGTACTTC.

This chain connects TRBV7-2 to TRBJ2-3, with 8 bases identical to TRBD2. V was pared by 5 bases and J by 3 bases, with 10 bases of the junction left unmatched. In germline, CDR1 is SGHTA, CDR2 FQGNSA. CDR3 size: 16 residues. CDR3 region: CASSRQTSDLTDTQYF. CDR3 in DNA: TGTGCCAGCAGCCGACAGACTAGCGATTTAACAGATACGCAGTATTTT.

This clonotype was picked up a small number of times. V and J are TRBV19 and TRBJ1-3; D call uncertain. CDR3 length: 14 residues. Trimming took off 9 bases at V and 0 bases at J, with 12 bases between the two ends. In germline, CDR1 is LNHDA, CDR2 SQIVND (reference sequence). CDR3 residues: CASDGPTSGNTIYF. The CDR3 DNA sequence: TGTGCCAGCGATGGACCGACCTCTGGAAACACCATATATTTT. The whole variable domain, filled in from reference TRBV19 and TRBJ1-3, reads DGGITQSPKYLFRKEGQNVTLSCEQNLNHDAMYWYRQDPGQGLRLIYYSQIVNDFQKGDIAEGYSVSREKKESFPLTVTSAQKNPTAFYLCASDGPTSGNTIYFGEGSWLTVV.

This clonotype was seen many times. The V call is TRBV3-1, the J call TRBJ2-7; 7 positions match TRBD2. Germline CDR1 reads LGHDT; CDR2 reads YNNKEL (reference sequence). The CDR3 covers 16 residues. Trimming cost V 1 base and J 4 bases; bases outside gene matches: 10. DNA of the CDR3: TGTGCCAGCAGCCAAGGGGGAGTAAGGCGGGGGTACGAGCAGTACTTC. It specifies CASSQGGVRRGYEQYF.

The rearrangement uses TRBV10-3 and TRBJ1-4, with 10 positions matching TRBD1. V gave up 2 bases and J gave up 6 bases; unmatched junction bases: 3. This CDR3 region has 15 residues. Germline loops: CDR1 ENHRY, CDR2 SYGVKD. The CDR3 spells CAISEHGTGDEKLFF. CDR3 DNA sequence: TGTGCCATCAGTGAGCACGGGACAGGGGATGAAAAACTGTTTTTT.

V and J are TRBV12-3 or TRBV12-4 and TRBJ1-2; no firm D call. The CDR3 has 14 residues. V was cut by 7 bases and J by 2 bases, with 14 bases left in between. The chain's CDR3 is CASTPTDGNYGYTF. Here the CDR3 DNA reads TGTGCCAGCACTCCCACTGACGGGAACTATGGCTACACCTTC.

J is TRBJ2-7 and V is TRBV5-1; weak D call: TRBD2 (7 bases). V was shortened by 0 bases and J by 2 bases, with 15 bases between the two germline ends. Germline CDR1 is SGHRS and CDR2 is YFSETQ. The CDR3 runs 16 residues. The CDR3 region has the DNA TGCGCCAGCAGCTTGGGAGGCGGGGGCAGCACCTACGAGCAGTACTTC. This translates into CASSLGGGGSTYEQYF.

The rearrangement links TRBV12-3 or TRBV12-4 to TRBJ1-1, with a tentative D call TRBD1 (5 bases). V shed 3 bases and J shed 4 bases, with 12 bases lying between them. This CDR3 comprises 14 residues. DNA for the CDR3: TGTGCCAGCAGTTTGGACCTCGGGGGCACTGAAGCTTTCTTT. Its translation: CASSLDLGGTEAFF.

The rearrangement links TRBV12-3 or TRBV12-4 to TRBJ2-4; possible D gene TRBD2, 5 bases. V was trimmed by 2 bases and J by 3 bases, leaving 17 bases between them. This CDR3 has 17 amino acids. CDR3 nucleotides: TGTGCCAGCAGTTTAAGGTCGGGAAGGGCGGACAAAAACATTCAGTACTTC. Translation: CASSLRSGRADKNIQYF.

This clonotype was seen only a few times. The genes are TRBV5-4 and TRBJ1-2; D is perhaps TRBD1 (6 bases). V was pared by 6 bases and J by 4 bases, with 16 bases between. The CDR3 totals 14 residues. Germline V gives CDR1 SGHNT, CDR2 YYREEE (reference sequence). The CDR3 DNA follows: TGTGCCAGCACCCCGGGACATGGATCCTATGGCTACACCTTC. Its protein product is CASTPGHGSYGYTF.

The rearrangement links TRBV5-1 to TRBJ2-1; 9 bases align to TRBD1. Germline V lookup: CDR1 SGHRS, CDR2 YFSETQ. The CDR3 loop spans 16 amino acids. J lost 5 bases, V lost 0 bases, and 6 bases had no gene match. The CDR3 DNA follows: TGCGCCAGCAGCTTGGTTGGGACAGGGCGGGACAATGAGCAGTTCTTC. Residues: CASSLVGTGRDNEQFF.

V gene TRBV18 combines with J gene TRBJ1-1; D is unclear. Germline-derived CDR1 and CDR2 are KGHSH and LQKENI. The CDR3 has 14 amino acids. Trimming took off 2 bases at V and 3 bases at J, with 10 bases between the two ends. The CDR3: CASSPSVLYTEAFF. The CDR3 DNA reads as TGTGCCAGCTCACCATCGGTCCTCTACACTGAAGCTTTCTTT.

The rearrangement joins TRBV20-1 to TRBJ2-7, with D perhaps TRBD2 (5 bases). Between the trimmed V and J ends, which lost 7 bases and 4 bases, there was a span of 11 bases. Germline CDR1 DFQATT, CDR2 SNEGSKA (reference sequence). The CDR3 contains 11 residues. The CDR3 DNA is TGCAGTGTCGGAACGGGGTACGAGCAGTACTTC. Translation gives CSVGTGYEQYF.

This clonotype has just one count. This sequence joins TRBV24-1 and TRBJ2-5; a possible D gene is TRBD1 (6 bases). V was trimmed by 5 bases and J by 4 bases, leaving 16 bases between them. The germline gives CDR1 KGHDR, CDR2 SFDVKD. The CDR3 is made up of 15 amino acids. Written as DNA, the CDR3 is TGTGCCACCAGTGGAATGGACAGCCCTCTAGAGACCCAGTACTTC. This gives the protein CATSGMDSPLETQYF.

This clonotype appeared a few times. In nucleotides, the CDR3 is TGCAGCGTTGGGGATGGGGGTTTCTCCTACAATGAGCAGTTCTTC. Protein: CSVGDGGFSYNEQFF. This rearrangement joins TRBV29-1 to TRBJ2-1, with D possibly called TRBD1 or TRBD2 (5 bases each). Trimming shortened V by 4 bases and J by 0 bases, and 13 bases separated the two germline ends. In germline, CDR1 is SQVTM, CDR2 ANQGSEA. This CDR3 spans 15 amino acids.

This clonotype was seen ten or more times. The chain's CDR3 is CASSLTGPYYEQYF. For the CDR3, the DNA is TGTGCCAGCAGCCTTACCGGGCCCTACTACGAGCAGTACTTC. V and J are TRBV7-2 and TRBJ2-7; D remains unclear. Germline CDR1 reads SGHTA; CDR2 reads FQGNSA. V was pared by 5 bases and J by 3 bases, with 14 bases between. CDR3 length: 14 residues.

In DNA, the CDR3 is TGCAGTGCTAGAGATCCAGGACTAGCTGTCAATGAGCAGTTCTTC. As protein: CSARDPGLAVNEQFF. The V and J genes are TRBV20-1 and TRBJ2-1, with 8 positions matching TRBD2. With V trimmed by 0 bases and J by 6 bases, 7 bases remained unmatched. Germline CDR1 DFQATT, CDR2 SNEGSKA (reference sequence). The CDR3 is 15 residues long.

This clonotype has ten or more counts. The CDR3 nucleotides are TGTGCCAGCTCCCCCTCCAGGGGAGGGACTGAAGCTTTCTTT. Amino acids: CASSPSRGGTEAFF. The V gene is TRBV18, the J gene TRBJ1-1; weak D call: TRBD1 (6 bases). This CDR3 contains 14 residues. Trimming removed 6 bases from V and 5 bases from J, with 16 bases in between. CDR1 and CDR2 (germline): KGHSH, LQKENI.

The chain links TRBV6-6 to TRBJ2-7; 11 bases are shared with TRBD2. V was clipped by 5 bases and J by 0 bases; unmatched bases: 3. CDR1 and CDR2 from the germline V gene are MNHNY and SVGAGI (reference sequence). There are 15 residues in the CDR3. The CDR3 nucleotides read TGTGCCAGCAGTATGGGACTAGCGGCCTCCTACGAGCAGTACTTC. Translating it yields CASSMGLAASYEQYF.

The rearrangement uses TRBV19 and TRBJ1-6, with 9 bases lining up with TRBD1. The CDR3 length is 15 residues. Germline V gene sequence: CDR1 LNHDA, CDR2 SQIVND (reference sequence). Germline trimming cut 3 bases from V and 9 bases from J; bases unmatched to any gene: 6. CDR3 in amino acids: CASSMGDRVSSPLHF. CDR3 coding DNA: TGTGCCAGTAGTATGGGGGACAGGGTGAGTTCACCCCTCCACTTT.

The rearrangement joins TRBV7-9 to TRBJ1-6, with 7 bases lining up with TRBD1. Germline V gene lookup returns CDR1 SEHNR and CDR2 FQNEAQ (reference sequence). V lost 3 bases to trimming and J lost 10 bases; unmatched junction nucleotides: 3. CDR3 size: 13 residues. The CDR3 protein is CASSLKGGSPLHF. The CDR3 DNA reads TGTGCCAGCAGCTTGAAAGGGGGCTCACCCCTCCACTTT.

This clonotype came up a few times. The chain uses TRBV7-9 and TRBJ2-7, with 8 bases aligning to TRBD2. V dropped 2 bases and J dropped 3; count of bases not matched to a gene: 3. The CDR3 has 14 residues. The germline V gene encodes CDR1 SEHNR and CDR2 FQNEAQ (reference sequence). This chain's CDR3 is CASSLSGSFYEQYF. The CDR3 DNA reads as TGTGCCAGCAGCTTAAGCGGGAGTTTCTACGAGCAGTACTTC.

The rearrangement links TRBV12-3 or TRBV12-4 to TRBJ2-7, with D possibly TRBD1 on 6 matching bases. Trimming left V 3 bases short and J 3 bases short, with 9 bases between. The CDR3 runs to 13 residues. The CDR3 DNA sequence: TGTGCCAGCAGTTTGCAGGGGCACTACGAGCAGTACTTC. Its protein is CASSLQGHYEQYF.